The rows below give T cell receptor beta chains drawn from one sample of a study of Ad26.COV2.S vaccination and SARS-CoV-2 variants. TCRdb's table, derived via immunoSEQ multiplex PCR, lists solely in-frame clones and lacks some. The sample records hundreds of thousands of clones, around 89% being singletons. Sequencing was performed on peripheral blood, taken in a trial of Ad26.COV2.S vaccine versus placebo. The receptors were gathered from a person between 18 and 60 years old who received the Ad26.COV2.S COVID-19 vaccine or a placebo. Each CDR3 is given with its conserved first and last residue. Each record gives: D gene, V gene, CDR3 length, clone size, J gene, CDR3 DNA, CDR3 protein. A D gene is named only where the DNA matches it firmly. Size is omitted from some rows. Given values are once, few, many or a class for expanded clones.

d_gene: .; v_gene: TRBV25-1; len: 17; abundance: once; j_gene: TRBJ2-6; CDR3nt: TGTGCCAGCAGTGCCTTTCCCACGAGCTCTGGGGCCAACGTCCTGACTTTC; CDR3aa: CASSAFPTSSGANVLTF
d_gene: TRBD1; v_gene: TRBV18; len: 15; abundance: .; j_gene: TRBJ1-1; CDR3nt: TGTGCCAGCTCACCACCGGGACAGCAGGACACTGAAGCTTTCTTT; CDR3aa: CASSPPGQQDTEAFF
d_gene: .; v_gene: TRBV3-1/TRBV3-2; len: 13; abundance: .; j_gene: TRBJ1-2; CDR3nt: TGTGCCAGCAGCCAAGCTCAGAACTATGGCTACACCTTC; CDR3aa: CASSQAQNYGYTF
d_gene: TRBD1; v_gene: TRBV19; len: 13; abundance: few; j_gene: TRBJ1-5; CDR3nt: TGTGCCAGTAGTTACAGGGGGCGACAGCCCCAGCATTTT; CDR3aa: CASSYRGRQPQHF
d_gene: TRBD1; v_gene: TRBV5-4; len: 14; abundance: .; j_gene: TRBJ2-5; CDR3nt: TGTGCCAGCAGCTTGCAGGACAGGGCAGAGACCCAGTACTTC; CDR3aa: CASSLQDRAETQYF
d_gene: TRBD1; v_gene: TRBV13; len: 15; abundance: once; j_gene: TRBJ2-7; CDR3nt: TGTGCCAGCAGCTCTACAGGGGACCCTGCATACGAGCAGTACTTC; CDR3aa: CASSSTGDPAYEQYF
d_gene: .; v_gene: TRBV3-1/TRBV3-2; len: 15; abundance: .; j_gene: TRBJ2-2; CDR3nt: TGTGCCAGCAGCCCCATCGGGACTCCAGACGGGGAGCTGTTTTTT; CDR3aa: CASSPIGTPDGELFF
d_gene: .; v_gene: TRBV27; len: 15; abundance: .; j_gene: TRBJ1-5; CDR3nt: TGTGCCAGCAGTCCCGGGCAAGGGTGGAATCAGCCCCAGCATTTT; CDR3aa: CASSPGQGWNQPQHF
d_gene: .; v_gene: TRBV20-1; len: 14; abundance: .; j_gene: TRBJ2-7; CDR3nt: TGCAGTGCTAGTAAGGTGGGGGCAGACTACGAGCAGTACTTC; CDR3aa: CSASKVGADYEQYF
d_gene: TRBD2; v_gene: TRBV19; len: 12; abundance: .; j_gene: TRBJ2-4; CDR3nt: TGTGCCAGTAGTGCGGGGGGGAACATTCAGTACTTC; CDR3aa: CASSAGGNIQYF
d_gene: .; v_gene: TRBV11-2; len: 13; abundance: .; j_gene: TRBJ2-5; CDR3nt: TGTGCCAGCAGCTTCACAGACCAAGAGACCCAGTACTTC; CDR3aa: CASSFTDQETQYF
d_gene: .; v_gene: TRBV9; len: 13; abundance: .; j_gene: TRBJ1-6; CDR3nt: TGTGCCAGCAGCGTAGAACAGGCGTCACCCCTCCACTTT; CDR3aa: CASSVEQASPLHF
d_gene: .; v_gene: TRBV5-1; len: 14; abundance: .; j_gene: TRBJ1-3; CDR3nt: TGCGCCAGCAGGCTAGGGGTCTCTGGAAACACCATATATTTT; CDR3aa: CASRLGVSGNTIYF
d_gene: TRBD1; v_gene: TRBV7-8; len: 16; abundance: .; j_gene: TRBJ2-3; CDR3nt: TGTGCCAGCAGCTTATTGACCGGGACAGGGACAGATACGCAGTATTTT; CDR3aa: CASSLLTGTGTDTQYF
d_gene: .; v_gene: TRBV29-1; len: 12; abundance: .; j_gene: TRBJ2-1; CDR3nt: TGCAGCGTTGGGGGGAATTACAATGAGCAGTTCTTC; CDR3aa: CSVGGNYNEQFF
d_gene: .; v_gene: TRBV6-5; len: 14; abundance: .; j_gene: TRBJ2-7; CDR3nt: TGTGCCAGCAGGTCGACGAGGACGGTTTACGAGCAGTACTTC; CDR3aa: CASRSTRTVYEQYF
d_gene: TRBD1; v_gene: TRBV5-1; len: 15; abundance: once; j_gene: TRBJ2-1; CDR3nt: TGCGCCAGCAGCTCCTGGACAGGGACCACGGATGAGCAGTTCTTC; CDR3aa: CASSSWTGTTDEQFF
d_gene: .; v_gene: TRBV25-1; len: 16; abundance: .; j_gene: TRBJ2-2; CDR3nt: TGTGCCAGCAGTTTCCTCGCGGGGTCGAACACCGGGGAGCTGTTTTTT; CDR3aa: CASSFLAGSNTGELFF
d_gene: .; v_gene: TRBV30; len: 13; abundance: .; j_gene: TRBJ1-1; CDR3nt: TGTGCCTGGAAAATCACCCAGAGGACTGAAGCTTTCTTT; CDR3aa: CAWKITQRTEAFF
d_gene: .; v_gene: TRBV7-2; len: 16; abundance: .; j_gene: TRBJ2-4; CDR3nt: TGTGCCAGCGGCCTTATGGACACAAATTCCAAAAACATTCAGTACTTC; CDR3aa: CASGLMDTNSKNIQYF
d_gene: TRBD1; v_gene: TRBV27; len: 16; abundance: .; j_gene: TRBJ1-1; CDR3nt: TGTGCCAGCTCCTCGACAGGGGGCGTTTCCCGCACTGAAGCTTTCTTT; CDR3aa: CASSSTGGVSRTEAFF
d_gene: TRBD2; v_gene: TRBV7-9; len: 17; abundance: .; j_gene: TRBJ2-7; CDR3nt: TGTGCCAGCAGCTTATCCCCGGGAGGTAGCGGGGGTTACGAGCAGTACTTC; CDR3aa: CASSLSPGGSGGYEQYF
d_gene: .; v_gene: TRBV15; len: 13; abundance: .; j_gene: TRBJ2-2; CDR3nt: TGTGCCACCAGCATCGGTGGGGCCGGGGAGCTGTTTTTT; CDR3aa: CATSIGGAGELFF
d_gene: TRBD2; v_gene: TRBV2; len: 15; abundance: .; j_gene: TRBJ2-1; CDR3nt: TGTGCCAGCAGTGAAGGGCTAGCGGGATACAATGAGCAGTTCTTC; CDR3aa: CASSEGLAGYNEQFF
d_gene: .; v_gene: TRBV6-1; len: 11; abundance: .; j_gene: TRBJ1-1; CDR3nt: TGTGCCAGCAGTGAGGGGGGTGAAGCTTTCTTT; CDR3aa: CASSEGGEAFF
d_gene: TRBD1; v_gene: TRBV30; len: 14; abundance: .; j_gene: TRBJ2-7; CDR3nt: TGTGCCTGGAGTGTACAGGGGTCTCTCTACGAGCAGTACTTC; CDR3aa: CAWSVQGSLYEQYF
d_gene: TRBD2; v_gene: TRBV11-2; len: 16; abundance: .; j_gene: TRBJ2-5; CDR3nt: TGTGCCAGCAGCTTGCTCTCTAGCGGGAGGAGCGAGACCCAGTACTTC; CDR3aa: CASSLLSSGRSETQYF
d_gene: .; v_gene: TRBV29-1; len: 13; abundance: .; j_gene: TRBJ2-1; CDR3nt: TGCAGCGTTGGCAGGGGCTCCTACAATGAGCAGTTCTTC; CDR3aa: CSVGRGSYNEQFF
d_gene: .; v_gene: TRBV4-1; len: 13; abundance: .; j_gene: TRBJ2-5; CDR3nt: TGCGCCAGCAGCCAAGCCTTGGTGGAGACCCAGTACTTC; CDR3aa: CASSQALVETQYF
d_gene: .; v_gene: TRBV7-2; len: 13; abundance: .; j_gene: TRBJ1-3; CDR3nt: TGTGCCAGCAGCTTAGGGTCTGGAAACACCATATATTTT; CDR3aa: CASSLGSGNTIYF
d_gene: .; v_gene: TRBV3-1/TRBV3-2; len: 17; abundance: .; j_gene: TRBJ1-6; CDR3nt: TGTGCCAGCAGCCAAGATTTCGGGATCTCCTATAATTCACCCCTCCACTTT; CDR3aa: CASSQDFGISYNSPLHF
d_gene: .; v_gene: TRBV21-1; len: 14; abundance: .; j_gene: TRBJ2-2; CDR3nt: TGTGCCAGCATACCCGGGACACCCACCGGGGAGCTGTTTTTT; CDR3aa: CASIPGTPTGELFF
d_gene: .; v_gene: TRBV5-4; len: 12; abundance: once; j_gene: TRBJ2-7; CDR3nt: TGTGCCAGCAGCTCCGGACCTGCCGGGCAGTACTTC; CDR3aa: CASSSGPAGQYF
d_gene: .; v_gene: TRBV7-8; len: 16; abundance: .; j_gene: TRBJ2-7; CDR3nt: TGTGCCAGCAGCTTAGGTGGGGGCAGGGCCACCTACGAGCAGTACTTC; CDR3aa: CASSLGGGRATYEQYF
d_gene: .; v_gene: TRBV12-3/TRBV12-4; len: 13; abundance: .; j_gene: TRBJ1-1; CDR3nt: TGTGCCAGCAATTTGAATGAGAACACTGAAGCTTTCTTT; CDR3aa: CASNLNENTEAFF
d_gene: .; v_gene: TRBV9; len: 15; abundance: few; j_gene: TRBJ1-3; CDR3nt: TGTGCCAGCAGCGTATCGGGGATTGGCGGAAACACCATATATTTT; CDR3aa: CASSVSGIGGNTIYF
d_gene: .; v_gene: TRBV21-1; len: 15; abundance: .; j_gene: TRBJ1-6; CDR3nt: TGTGCCAGCAGCGCAGGGGTCCCCTATAATTCACCCCTCCACTTT; CDR3aa: CASSAGVPYNSPLHF